A single sample gave rise to the 10 T cell receptor beta chains below, sequenced in a study of T cell changes during pregnancy in multiple sclerosis. Assay used: immunoSEQ multiplex PCR; TCRdb lists only in-frame clones, some missing. The table includes around 73,000 clones, 85% to 95% detected once. Sequenced here: peripheral blood, sampled in the third trimester of pregnancy. The source is a female donor in good health, enrolled as a control in a pregnancy study.

The chain employs TRBV21-1 and TRBJ1-4; the table assigns TRBD1, which was not confirmed against the DNA. TRBV21-1 is listed as a pseudogene. This CDR3 has 15 residues. As DNA, the CDR3 is TGTGCCAGCAGCGGGGAGAGGACAGGTGGTGAAAAACTGTTTTTT. Amino acids: CASSGERTGGEKLFF.

The J gene is TRBJ1-5, the V gene TRBV28; D not certain. The V and J ends lost 2 bases and 1 base respectively, with 6 bases between them. CDR3 length: 14 residues. The germline V gene encodes CDR1 MDHEN and CDR2 SYDVKM. CDR3 in amino acids: CASSLVQSNQPQHF. The DNA for the CDR3 is TGTGCCAGCAGTTTAGTACAAAGCAATCAGCCCCAGCATTTT.

CDR3 loop: CASSRSAGSNEQFF. In DNA, the CDR3 is TGTGCCAGCTCACGGTCAGCGGGGTCTAATGAGCAGTTCTTC. This chain links TRBV18 with TRBJ2-1, with 7 bases aligning to TRBD2. Germline lookup yields CDR1 KGHSH and CDR2 LQKENI. This CDR3 is built from 14 residues. Unmatched junction bases numbered 7, after V lost 4 bases and J lost 7 bases.

This clone was seen once. The genes are TRBV18 and TRBJ1-1; D is possibly TRBD1 (6 bases). The CDR3 has 17 amino acids. V lost 1 base, J lost 3 bases, and 18 bases lay in between. Looked up from germline, CDR1 is KGHSH and CDR2 is LQKENI. The CDR3 here is CASSPRSRGHGDTEAFF. In nucleotides, the CDR3 is TGTGCCAGCTCACCACGGTCCAGGGGACACGGTGACACTGAAGCTTTCTTT.

This clone was seen a handful of times. V is TRBV5-1 and J is TRBJ1-6, with 7 bases identical to TRBD1. J was trimmed by 8 bases and V by 4 bases; bases with no gene match: 9. The CDR3 covers 15 residues. The germline CDR1 and CDR2 sequences are SGHRS and YFSETQ. CDR3 DNA: TGCGCCAGCAGCCTAGACAGGGCAGTCGATTCACCCCTCCACTTT. This sequence encodes CASSLDRAVDSPLHF.

This clone was picked up one time. The chain employs TRBV19 and TRBJ2-1, with unresolved D. The CDR3 consists of 12 residues. Trimming stripped 4 bases from V and 3 bases from J, with 4 bases between. Germline lookup yields CDR1 LNHDA and CDR2 SQIVND (reference sequence). CDR3 bases: TGTGCCAGTAGTAGTCACTACAATGAGCAGTTCTTC. This codes for CASSSHYNEQFF.

This clone was seen a handful of times. The chain recombines TRBV7-9 with TRBJ1-6, with D uncertain. This CDR3 has 13 amino acids. Germline CDR1 reads SEHNR; CDR2 reads FQNEAQ (reference sequence). V was trimmed by 2 bases and J by 7 bases, leaving 6 bases between them. CDR3 bases: TGTGCCAGCAGCTTACCTGAGAATTCACCCCTCCACTTT. This gives the protein CASSLPENSPLHF.

The chain carries TRBV27 and TRBJ2-7, with TRBD1 matching 8 bases. Germline-derived CDR1 and CDR2 are MNHEY and SMNVEV (reference sequence). This CDR3 has 15 amino acids. Trimming took 0 bases from V and 5 from J; bases not matched to a gene: 6. DNA of the CDR3: TGTGCCAGCAGTTTATCGTACAGGGGGATCCACGAGCAGTACTTC. Residues: CASSLSYRGIHEQYF.

The rearrangement links TRBV13 to TRBJ1-2, with 7 bases aligning to TRBD1. Per the germline V gene, CDR1 is PRHDT and CDR2 is FYEKMQ (reference sequence). With 1 base clipped from V and 8 bases from J, the junction kept 4 bases outside the gene matches. CDR3 length: 13 residues. CDR3 amino acids: CASSLEGAEGYTF. The CDR3 bases are TGTGCCAGCAGCTTAGAGGGGGCCGAAGGCTACACCTTC.

This sequence joins TRBV7-8 and TRBJ2-5, with 9 bases aligning to TRBD2. Germline CDR1 reads SGHVS; CDR2 reads FQNEAQ. This CDR3 region has 18 residues. Trimming at V came to 1 base and at J to 6 bases, leaving 15 bases not matched to a gene. The CDR3 DNA reads as TGTGCCAGCAGCTTAGTTCCGGGGTTGACTAGCGGTAAGAAGACCCAGTACTTC. It encodes CASSLVPGLTSGKKTQYF. Drawing the rest from reference TRBV7-8 and TRBJ2-5, the complete variable domain is GAGVSQSPRYKVAKRGQDVALRCDPISGHVSLFWYQQALGQGPEFLTYFQNEAQLDKSGLPSDRFFAERPEGSVSTLKIQRTQQEDSAVYLCASSLVPGLTSGKKTQYFGPGTRLLVL.